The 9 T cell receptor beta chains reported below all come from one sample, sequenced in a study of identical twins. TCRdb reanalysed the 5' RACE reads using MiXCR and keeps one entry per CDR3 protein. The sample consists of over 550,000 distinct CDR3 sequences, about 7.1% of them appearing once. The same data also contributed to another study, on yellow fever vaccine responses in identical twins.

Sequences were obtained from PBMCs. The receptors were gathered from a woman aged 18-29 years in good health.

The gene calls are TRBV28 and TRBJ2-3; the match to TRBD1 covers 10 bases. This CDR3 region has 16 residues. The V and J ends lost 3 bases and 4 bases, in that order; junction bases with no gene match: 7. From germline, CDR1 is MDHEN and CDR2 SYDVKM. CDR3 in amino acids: CASSFVETGGADTQYF. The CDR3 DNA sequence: TGTGCCAGCAGTTTTGTTGAGACAGGGGGCGCAGATACGCAGTATTTT.

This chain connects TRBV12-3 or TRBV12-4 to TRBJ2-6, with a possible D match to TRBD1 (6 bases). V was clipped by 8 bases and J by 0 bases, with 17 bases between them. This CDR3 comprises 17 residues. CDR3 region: CASCRTALDSGANVLTF. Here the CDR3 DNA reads TGTGCCAGCTGCCGGACAGCCCTCGACTCTGGGGCCAACGTCCTGACTTTC.

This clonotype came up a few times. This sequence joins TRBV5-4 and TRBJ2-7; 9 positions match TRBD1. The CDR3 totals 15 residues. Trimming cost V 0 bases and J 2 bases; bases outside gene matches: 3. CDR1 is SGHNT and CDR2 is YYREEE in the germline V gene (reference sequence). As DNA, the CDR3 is TGTGCCAGCAGCTTGGCCACAGGGGGCCCCTACGAGCAGTACGTC. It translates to CASSLATGGPYEQYV.

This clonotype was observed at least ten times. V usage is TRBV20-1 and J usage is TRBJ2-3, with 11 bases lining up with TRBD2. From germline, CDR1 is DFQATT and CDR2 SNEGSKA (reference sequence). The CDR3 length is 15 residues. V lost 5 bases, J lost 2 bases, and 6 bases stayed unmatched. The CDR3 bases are TGCAGTGCTGGAGGGACTAGCGGCTACACAGATACGCAGTATTTT. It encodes CSAGGTSGYTDTQYF.

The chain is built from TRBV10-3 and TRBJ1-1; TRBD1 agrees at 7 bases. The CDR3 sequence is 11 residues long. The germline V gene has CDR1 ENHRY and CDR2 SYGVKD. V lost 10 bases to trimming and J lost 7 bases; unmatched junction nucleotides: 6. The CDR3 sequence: CASLRDSEAFF. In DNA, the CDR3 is TGTGCCAGCCTTCGGGACAGTGAAGCTTTCTTT.

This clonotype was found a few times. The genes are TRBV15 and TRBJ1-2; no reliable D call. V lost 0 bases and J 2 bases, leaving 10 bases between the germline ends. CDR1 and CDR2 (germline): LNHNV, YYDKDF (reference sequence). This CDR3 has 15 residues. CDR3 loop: CATSREYGGNYGYTF. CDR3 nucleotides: TGTGCCACCAGCAGAGAGTATGGCGGAAACTATGGCTACACCTTC.

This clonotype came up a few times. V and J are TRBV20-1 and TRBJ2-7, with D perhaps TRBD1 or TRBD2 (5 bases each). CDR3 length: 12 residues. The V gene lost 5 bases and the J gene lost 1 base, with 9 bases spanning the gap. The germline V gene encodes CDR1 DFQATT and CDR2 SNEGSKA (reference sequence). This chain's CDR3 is CSASWGSYEQYF. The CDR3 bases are TGCAGTGCTTCCTGGGGGTCCTACGAGCAGTACTTC.

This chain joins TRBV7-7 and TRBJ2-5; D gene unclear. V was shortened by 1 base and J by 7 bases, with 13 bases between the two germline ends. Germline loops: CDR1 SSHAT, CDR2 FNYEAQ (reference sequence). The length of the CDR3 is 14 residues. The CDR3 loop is CASSLVSVSGTQYF. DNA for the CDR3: TGTGCCAGCAGCTTAGTATCTGTGTCAGGGACCCAGTACTTC. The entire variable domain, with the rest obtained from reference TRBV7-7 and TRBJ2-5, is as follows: GAGVSQSPRYKVTKRGQDVTLRCDPISSHATLYWYQQALGQGPEFLTYFNYEAQPDKSGLPSDRFSAERPEGSISTLTIQRTEQRDSAMYRCASSLVSVSGTQYFGPGTRLLVL.

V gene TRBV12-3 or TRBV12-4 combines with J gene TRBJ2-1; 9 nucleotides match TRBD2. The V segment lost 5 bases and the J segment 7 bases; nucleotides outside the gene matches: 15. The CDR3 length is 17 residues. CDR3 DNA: TGTGCCAGCAGTCAGCCATTGGCGGGAGGGCCAGTTAATGAGCAGTTCTTC. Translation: CASSQPLAGGPVNEQFF.